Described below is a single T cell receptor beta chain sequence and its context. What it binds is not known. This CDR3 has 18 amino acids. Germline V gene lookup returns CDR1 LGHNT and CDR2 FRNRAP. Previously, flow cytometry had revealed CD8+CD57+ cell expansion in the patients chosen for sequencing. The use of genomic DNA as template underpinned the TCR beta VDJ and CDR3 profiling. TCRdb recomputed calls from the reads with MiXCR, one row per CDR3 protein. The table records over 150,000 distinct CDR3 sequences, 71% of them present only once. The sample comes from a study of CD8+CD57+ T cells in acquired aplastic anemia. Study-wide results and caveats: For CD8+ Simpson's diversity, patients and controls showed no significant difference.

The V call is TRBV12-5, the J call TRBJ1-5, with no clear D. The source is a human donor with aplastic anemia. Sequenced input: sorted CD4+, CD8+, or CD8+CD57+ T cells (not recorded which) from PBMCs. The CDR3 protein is CPLPGPPGKGYSNQPQHF. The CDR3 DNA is TGTCCTCTCCCTGGGCCCCCGGGGAAGGGCTATAGCAATCAGCCCCAGCATTTT.